This T cell receptor (beta chain) was identified in a study of long-term antiretroviral therapy in people with HIV (dated 2022 in TCRdb). General notes on the study: The earliest samples were collected approximately a decade before the 2015 WHO recommendation for immediate ART, a period when ART was typically delayed until CD4 counts fell. Of the approximately 30 participants with HIV, ten to eleven were female. A total of 192 cryopreserved PBMC samples came from 30 adults with confirmed HIV infection and were collected serially over a mean of about six years (range 1-12). A retrospective serial study tested whether ART initiation and durable HIV suppression were associated with changes in peripheral blood TRB repertoire composition and diversity. No cross-contamination during QIAcube processing turned up in test extractions that ran a monoclonal T-cell line alongside some 34 polyclonal samples.

Inclusion was restricted to participants for whom at least one PBMC sample before ART initiation and at least two post-ART samples were available. All participants with HIV were treated in the United States of America. Before DNA extraction, cryopreserved samples of roughly 1-10 million PBMC were thawed and washed. At the time of the earliest PBMC sample, participants with HIV were aged between about 20 and 54 years. Each participant contributed PBMC samples from 1-4 timepoints before ART initiation and 2-8 timepoints after ART initiation, with a median of 7 samples. Serial HIV viral load, CD4+ T-cell count, ART history and demographic data were obtained for every participant. Using a Qiagen kit on a QIAcube, genomic DNA was extracted from unsorted PBMC, with samples processed in batches of 12. General study outcomes and caveats: The samples span the years 2004 to 2017, and the ART regimens used may be less effective than current regimens. ART initiation was associated with a significant increase in TRB diversity, but diversity stayed significantly below transplant donor controls even after long-term ART. Because pre-ART samples had limited cell numbers, unsorted PBMC were profiled rather than sorted CD4+ and CD8+ T cells. Since PBMC availability was limited, sequencing covered only the TCR beta chain, with no alpha chain pairing. Inferences about post-ART repertoire changes were limited because no data were available on ART adherence, viral resistance or therapy changes. Narrower CDR3 length ranges were observed in HIV repertoires than in controls, and an antigen-experienced repertoire with only a slight naive shift after ART was suggested by the network structure. Expanded TRB clones identified before ART initiation dominated the repertoire across all time points, though the dominance fluctuated and decreased in many PLHIV after ART.

The immunoSEQ hsTCRB v3.0 assay was used at survey level resolution to sequence the TRB variable region. TRB sequencing targeted a depth of roughly 35,000-50,000 T-cell genomes per sample. An Illumina MiSeq with a v3 150-cycle kit was used to sequence the pooled TRB libraries. On the study's bioinformatics: Repertoire analysis was run in R within a reproducible Nextflow workflow that covered QC, data transformation and analysis. Custom analyses were implemented in LymphoSeq2, an R package for AIRR-Seq data exploration. A few samples yielding fewer than 5000 total TRB sequences were excluded, leaving 150 to 200 analyzed HIV repertoires. Among the approximately 180 HIV repertoires that were kept, 59 were collected before ART initiation and about 130 were collected after ART initiation. Repertoires were downsampled to 5000 TRB nucleotide sequences, and summary statistics were averaged over 100 downsampling iterations. TRB sequences were retained for analysis only if CDR3 regions of at least seven amino acids were present. A Shannon entropy-derived clonality score and the Gini coefficient were used to measure diversity. In the repertoire networks, any two of the top 5000 CDR3 amino acid sequences were linked whenever the two sequences differed by an edit distance of one. For TRB CDR3 amino acid sequences, GLIPH2 was used to predict antigen specificity groups and MHC restriction. To flag known associations with CMV, EBV, HIV or tissue antigens, CDR3 amino acid sequences were compared against VDJdb and McPAS-TCR. Pre-ART, post-ART and control groups were compared with Wilcoxon signed-rank tests and Holm-Bonferroni correction. Not all clones reach the TCRdb copy of this immuneACCESS table, which keeps in-frame sequences only. Checked studies attribute under half of the gap to unresolved V genes and leave the rest unexplained. The V and J calls and clone size are taken from that table; D and trimming were inferred from the DNA. In all, the sample holds around 26,000 clones, and approximately 80% of those were seen once. The ten top clones hold about 2.3% of the sample.

On this clone itself: Its antigen is unknown. No base quality information exists; no much larger clone differs at one position.

In the germline V gene (reference sequence), CDR1 corresponds to SEHNR and CDR2 to FQNEAQ. Trimming at the junction amounts to 6 bases on V and 11 bases on J, and the germline ends lie 19 bases apart. The CDR3, from cysteine to phenylalanine, totals 13 residues. Only CDR3 DNA remains: 39 bases, in frame from the first base. Specimen: unsorted PBMCs, collected 3 years after starting antiretroviral therapy. The sequence joins TRBV7-9 to TRBJ2-5; the D gene is perhaps TRBD1 or TRBD2, as each covers 6 bases. The sequence was collected from a man aged 45-60 years with HIV. The DNA sequence follows: TGTGCCAGCAGTCGCGAGGGGGGATTCGTGCAGTACTTC. It codes for CASSREGGFVQYF.